This TCR beta chain was identified during a study of human T cells and chemical hapten exposure. Via MiXCR, TCRdb re-called the RACE reads, giving one row per CDR3 protein. The repertoire includes some 340,000 distinct CDR3 sequences, under 9% of them detected once, and 8% to 9% sits in the top ten. Sample time point: patch test 1, 2 weeks after DPC sensitization. The treatment denotes: therapeutic diphenylcyclopropenone sensitization with weekly scalp DPC. CDR1 is MNHEY and CDR2 is SMNVEV in the germline V gene (reference sequence). Trimming at V came to 6 bases and at J to 2 bases, leaving 6 bases not matched to a gene. This CDR3 spans 16 amino acids. This clonotype was seen at least ten times.

This chain joins TRBV27 and TRBJ2-2, with TRBD2 matching 10 bases. This clonotype originated in a woman under 30 with alopecia areata. Some clones in this sample may be carry-over from other donors' samples. Material: whole blood, obtained in connection with sensitization to the hapten diphenylcyclopropenone (DPC). Here the CDR3 reads CASRLAGDINTGELFF. The CDR3 nucleotides are TGTGCCAGCAGGCTAGCGGGGGACATCAACACCGGGGAGCTGTTTTTT.